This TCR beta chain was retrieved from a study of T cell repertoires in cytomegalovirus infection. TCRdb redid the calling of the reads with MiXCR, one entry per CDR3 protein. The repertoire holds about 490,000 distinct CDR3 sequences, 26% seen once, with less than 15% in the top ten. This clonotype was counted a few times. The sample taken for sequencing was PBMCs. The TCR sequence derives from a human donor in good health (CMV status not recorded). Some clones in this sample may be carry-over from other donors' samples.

CDR3 sequence reads: CAIQASSGSVPDTQYF. For the CDR3, the DNA is TGTGCCATCCAGGCTAGTAGCGGGAGCGTTCCAGATACGCAGTATTTT. V and J are TRBV11-2 and TRBJ2-3, with TRBD2 identical over 9 bases. The CDR3 length is 16 residues. V lost 10 bases and J lost 4; bases outside the gene matches: 15. Germline CDR1 SGHAT, CDR2 FQNNGV.